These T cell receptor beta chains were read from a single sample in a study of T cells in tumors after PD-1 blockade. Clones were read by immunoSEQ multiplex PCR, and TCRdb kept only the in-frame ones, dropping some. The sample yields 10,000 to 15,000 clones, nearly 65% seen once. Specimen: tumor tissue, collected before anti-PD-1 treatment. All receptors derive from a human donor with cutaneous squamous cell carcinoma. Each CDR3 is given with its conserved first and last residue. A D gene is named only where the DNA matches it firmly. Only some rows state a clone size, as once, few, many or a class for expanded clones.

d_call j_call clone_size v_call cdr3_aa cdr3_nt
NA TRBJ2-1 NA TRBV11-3 CASSHGAGLNEQFF TGTGCCAGCAGCCACGGAGCAGGACTAAATGAGCAGTTCTTC
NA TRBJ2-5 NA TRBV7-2 CASSPTRVQETQYF TGTGCCAGCAGCCCAACTAGAGTTCAAGAGACCCAGTACTTC
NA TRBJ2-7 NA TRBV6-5 CASKDYEQYF TGTGCCAGCAAGGACTACGAGCAGTACTTC
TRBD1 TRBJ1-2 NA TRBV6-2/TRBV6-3 CASSYSGTGRSYSYTF TGTGCCAGCAGTTACTCGGGGACAGGGCGTTCCTATAGCTACACCTTC
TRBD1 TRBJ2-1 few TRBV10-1 CASSEPGQGNEQFF TGCGCCAGCAGTGAGCCGGGACAGGGCAATGAGCAGTTCTTC
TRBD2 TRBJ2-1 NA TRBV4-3 CASSQGTPGLAGVMSYNEQFF TGCGCCAGCAGCCAAGGGACTCCGGGACTAGCGGGAGTTATGTCCTACAATGAGCAGTTCTTC
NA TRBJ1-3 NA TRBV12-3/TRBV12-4 CASALVGGNTIYF TGTGCCAGCGCTCTCGTGGGCGGAAACACCATATATTTT
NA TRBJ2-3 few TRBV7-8 CASSPNWDTQYF TGTGCCAGCAGCCCAAACTGGGATACGCAGTATTTT
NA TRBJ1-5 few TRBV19 CASSIPGADYSNQPQHF TGTGCCAGTAGTATCCCAGGGGCGGACTATAGCAATCAGCCCCAGCATTTT
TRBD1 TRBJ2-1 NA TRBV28 CASRRTGGGDEQFF TGTGCCAGCAGGCGGACAGGGGGTGGGGATGAGCAGTTCTTC
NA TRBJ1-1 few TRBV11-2 CASSLDLWAKAFF TGTGCCAGCAGCTTAGATCTTTGGGCCAAAGCTTTCTTT
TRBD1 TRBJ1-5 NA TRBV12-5 CASGLHGQGVGQPQHF TGTGCTAGTGGGCTTCACGGACAGGGTGTTGGCCAGCCCCAGCATTTT
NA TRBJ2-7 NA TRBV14 CASSQVYRGEQYF TGTGCCAGCAGCCAAGTTTACCGGGGCGAGCAGTACTTC
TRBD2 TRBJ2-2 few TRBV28 CASSPWVGLVRPGELFF TGTGCCAGCAGTCCCTGGGTCGGACTAGTCAGACCCGGGGAGCTGTTTTTT
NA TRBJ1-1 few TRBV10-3 CAISGRGGGAEAFF TGTGCCATCAGTGGGCGAGGAGGGGGAGCTGAAGCTTTCTTT
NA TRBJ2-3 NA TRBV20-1 CSARGTDTQYF TGCAGTGCTAGAGGCACAGATACGCAGTATTTT
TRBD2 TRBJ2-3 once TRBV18 CASSPRSGGRTDTQYF TGTGCCAGCTCACCACGCAGCGGGGGTCGAACAGATACGCAGTATTTT
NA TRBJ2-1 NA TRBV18 CASSLGQGKNYNEQFF TGTGCCAGCTCCCTGGGGCAGGGGAAAAACTACAATGAGCAGTTCTTC
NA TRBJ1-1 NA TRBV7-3 CASSAGFSETEAFF TGTGCCAGCAGCGCAGGGTTTAGTGAAACTGAAGCTTTCTTT
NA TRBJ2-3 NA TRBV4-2 CASSQDQRGRDTQYF TGTGCCAGCAGCCAAGATCAGAGGGGAAGAGATACGCAGTATTTT